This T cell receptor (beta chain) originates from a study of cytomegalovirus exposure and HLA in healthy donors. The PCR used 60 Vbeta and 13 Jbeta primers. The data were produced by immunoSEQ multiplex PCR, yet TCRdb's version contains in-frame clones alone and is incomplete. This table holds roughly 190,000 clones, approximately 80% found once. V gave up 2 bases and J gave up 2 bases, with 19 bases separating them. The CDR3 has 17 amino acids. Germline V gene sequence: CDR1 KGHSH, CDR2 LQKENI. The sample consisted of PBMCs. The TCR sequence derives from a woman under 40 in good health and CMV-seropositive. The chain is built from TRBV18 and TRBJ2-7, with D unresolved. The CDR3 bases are TGTGCCAGCTCACCAATCGGGTCTTCGGCAGTCGCCTACGAGCAGTACTTC. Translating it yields CASSPIGSSAVAYEQYF.